A selection of T cell receptor beta chains follows, all from one sample in a study of response to subunit inactivated influenza vaccine. TCRdb independently ran MiXCR on the RT-PCR reads; one entry per CDR3 protein. The sample consists of approximately 700,000 distinct CDR3 sequences, over 11% of them appearing once. This material consisted of PBMCs from blood, taken 14 to 15 days before vaccination. These receptors originate from a man in his forties or fifties who received an inactivated influenza vaccine. CDR3s include the opening cysteine and the closing phenylalanine or tryptophan. A D gene is named only where the DNA matches it firmly. Rows may omit the clone size; those that give it use once, few, many or a size class.

CDR3 DNA: TGCGCCAGCAGCCCCCTCGACAGTACCTACGAGCAGTACTTC
CDR3 protein: CASSPLDSTYEQYF
J gene: TRBJ2-7
clone size: many
V gene: TRBV5-1
D gene: .
CDR3 length: 14

CDR3 DNA: TGCAGTGCTACCGACAGGGGAAGTGGAACTGAAGCTTTCTTT
CDR3 protein: CSATDRGSGTEAFF
J gene: TRBJ1-1
clone size: .
V gene: TRBV20-1
D gene: TRBD1
CDR3 length: 14

CDR3 DNA: TGTGCTAGAGGGGGACAGGGGAACACCGGGGAGCTGTTTTTT
CDR3 protein: CARGGQGNTGELFF
J gene: TRBJ2-2
clone size: .
V gene: TRBV30
D gene: TRBD1
CDR3 length: 14

CDR3 DNA: TGTGCCATCAGTGAGTCGGGAGAGAACCACTACGAGCAGTACTTC
CDR3 protein: CAISESGENHYEQYF
J gene: TRBJ2-7
clone size: .
V gene: TRBV10-3
D gene: .
CDR3 length: 15

CDR3 DNA: TGCAGTGCTAGGCCCCTGAGGGGACAGGACAGAAACACCATATATTTT
CDR3 protein: CSARPLRGQDRNTIYF
J gene: TRBJ1-3
clone size: few
V gene: TRBV20-1
D gene: TRBD1
CDR3 length: 16

CDR3 DNA: TGTGCCAGCAGCAACAGATACTCTGGGGCCAACGTCCTGACTTTC
CDR3 protein: CASSNRYSGANVLTF
J gene: TRBJ2-6
clone size: many
V gene: TRBV7-9
D gene: .
CDR3 length: 15

CDR3 DNA: TGCGCCAGCAGCCTCCCGGACAGGGCATACGAGCAGTACTTC
CDR3 protein: CASSLPDRAYEQYF
J gene: TRBJ2-7
clone size: .
V gene: TRBV5-1
D gene: TRBD1
CDR3 length: 14

CDR3 DNA: TGTGCCAGCAGCCAAGGGGGAAGTAGTGAGCAGTTCTTC
CDR3 protein: CASSQGGSSEQFF
J gene: TRBJ2-1
clone size: few
V gene: TRBV3-1
D gene: .
CDR3 length: 13

CDR3 DNA: TGTGCCAGCAGTTACTCACGGCAGGGGTCTTCCGGAGAGACCCAGTACTTC
CDR3 protein: CASSYSRQGSSGETQYF
J gene: TRBJ2-5
clone size: .
V gene: TRBV6-5
D gene: .
CDR3 length: 17

CDR3 DNA: TGTGCCACCAGTGACTGGGACCCTCTTACGCAGTATTTT
CDR3 protein: CATSDWDPLTQYF
J gene: TRBJ2-3
clone size: few
V gene: TRBV24-1
D gene: .
CDR3 length: 13

CDR3 DNA: TGTGCCAGCAGCGTAGGCGGGGGGCTCAATCAGCCCCAGCATTTT
CDR3 protein: CASSVGGGLNQPQHF
J gene: TRBJ1-5
clone size: .
V gene: TRBV9
D gene: .
CDR3 length: 15

CDR3 DNA: TGTGCCAGCAGTGACCCGGGACAGGGCCTTCAGGAGCAGTTCTTC
CDR3 protein: CASSDPGQGLQEQFF
J gene: TRBJ2-1
clone size: few
V gene: TRBV25-1
D gene: TRBD1
CDR3 length: 15

CDR3 DNA: TGTGCCAGCAGCAATGTGGCAGATAGCACAGATACGCAGTATTTT
CDR3 protein: CASSNVADSTDTQYF
J gene: TRBJ2-3
clone size: .
V gene: TRBV21-1
D gene: .
CDR3 length: 15

CDR3 DNA: TGTGCCAGCAGCGCCAGACTAGCGGGCACCTCCTACAATGAGCAGTTCTTC
CDR3 protein: CASSARLAGTSYNEQFF
J gene: TRBJ2-1
clone size: .
V gene: TRBV7-2
D gene: TRBD2
CDR3 length: 17

CDR3 DNA: TGCGCCAGCAGCCCCCCAACGGATTCAGGTTGCGAGCAGTACTTC
CDR3 protein: CASSPPTDSGCEQYF
J gene: TRBJ2-7
clone size: .
V gene: TRBV4-3
D gene: .
CDR3 length: 15

CDR3 DNA: TGTGCCACCAGCAGAGATTCGGACAGAAGAGGCTACACCTTC
CDR3 protein: CATSRDSDRRGYTF
J gene: TRBJ1-2
clone size: few
V gene: TRBV15
D gene: .
CDR3 length: 14

CDR3 DNA: TGCAGCAGTTCCGCCTACAATGAGCAGTTCTTC
CDR3 protein: CSSSAYNEQFF
J gene: TRBJ2-1
clone size: many
V gene: TRBV29-1
D gene: .
CDR3 length: 11

CDR3 DNA: TGTGCCAGCAGCTCCTCTGGGACCGGGGAGCTGTTTTTT
CDR3 protein: CASSSSGTGELFF
J gene: TRBJ2-2
clone size: many
V gene: TRBV7-3
D gene: .
CDR3 length: 13

CDR3 DNA: TGTGCCAGCAGTTCATCTCCCGACAGAAATCAGCCCCAGCATTTT
CDR3 protein: CASSSSPDRNQPQHF
J gene: TRBJ1-5
clone size: few
V gene: TRBV12-3/TRBV12-4
D gene: .
CDR3 length: 15

CDR3 DNA: TGCGCCAGCAGCTTGACGGGACAGAATTCACCCCTCCACTTT
CDR3 protein: CASSLTGQNSPLHF
J gene: TRBJ1-6
clone size: many
V gene: TRBV5-1
D gene: TRBD1
CDR3 length: 14

CDR3 DNA: TGCAGCGTTGAGGATCAGGTTTCCTACGAGCAGTACTTC
CDR3 protein: CSVEDQVSYEQYF
J gene: TRBJ2-7
clone size: many
V gene: TRBV29-1
D gene: .
CDR3 length: 13

CDR3 DNA: TGTGCCAGCAGCTTAGGGACAGGGGATTACAATGAGCAGTTCTTC
CDR3 protein: CASSLGTGDYNEQFF
J gene: TRBJ2-1
clone size: few
V gene: TRBV7-2
D gene: TRBD1
CDR3 length: 15

CDR3 DNA: TGTGCCAGCAGCGTAGCGCGGGAGAGCTACGAGCAGTACTTC
CDR3 protein: CASSVARESYEQYF
J gene: TRBJ2-7
clone size: .
V gene: TRBV9
D gene: TRBD2
CDR3 length: 14

CDR3 DNA: TGTGCCAGCAGCTTGGGGCCCCAGGGAGGAAGACAGCCCCAGCATTTT
CDR3 protein: CASSLGPQGGRQPQHF
J gene: TRBJ1-5
clone size: .
V gene: TRBV5-6
D gene: .
CDR3 length: 16

CDR3 DNA: TGTGCCACCCGGACGACTAGCGGGAGCTCCTACAATGAGCAGTTCTTC
CDR3 protein: CATRTTSGSSYNEQFF
J gene: TRBJ2-1
clone size: .
V gene: TRBV15
D gene: TRBD2
CDR3 length: 16

CDR3 DNA: TGTGCCAGCAGCTTGTTTCCGAGCTCCTACAATGAGCAGTTCTTC
CDR3 protein: CASSLFPSSYNEQFF
J gene: TRBJ2-1
clone size: .
V gene: TRBV5-6
D gene: .
CDR3 length: 15

CDR3 DNA: TGCAGTGCTAGAGATGAAGGCGATCAGCCCCAGCATTTT
CDR3 protein: CSARDEGDQPQHF
J gene: TRBJ1-5
clone size: few
V gene: TRBV20-1
D gene: .
CDR3 length: 13

CDR3 DNA: TGCAGTGCTAGAGTCGACAGGGATCCCACTGAAGCTTTCTTT
CDR3 protein: CSARVDRDPTEAFF
J gene: TRBJ1-1
clone size: .
V gene: TRBV20-1
D gene: TRBD1
CDR3 length: 14

CDR3 DNA: TGCAGTGCCCCCCTAGGTGGCAGCAATGAGCAGTTCTTC
CDR3 protein: CSAPLGGSNEQFF
J gene: TRBJ2-1
clone size: .
V gene: TRBV20-1
D gene: .
CDR3 length: 13

CDR3 DNA: TGTGCCAGCAGTTTGAGTCTGAAGCGGGGGTTTGTGGTGACCCAGTACTTC
CDR3 protein: CASSLSLKRGFVVTQYF
J gene: TRBJ2-5
clone size: .
V gene: TRBV12-3/TRBV12-4
D gene: TRBD2
CDR3 length: 17

CDR3 DNA: TGTGCCAGCAGTGGACAGGGGAGGACTGAAGCTTTCTTT
CDR3 protein: CASSGQGRTEAFF
J gene: TRBJ1-1
clone size: many
V gene: TRBV2
D gene: TRBD1
CDR3 length: 13

CDR3 DNA: TGTGCCAGCAGTCAACCGGGACAGGCCACCGGGGAGCTGTTTTTT
CDR3 protein: CASSQPGQATGELFF
J gene: TRBJ2-2
clone size: .
V gene: TRBV27
D gene: TRBD1
CDR3 length: 15

CDR3 DNA: TGCAGTGCTAGAGGTCCCAGGAAGGGCACTGAAGCTTTCTTT
CDR3 protein: CSARGPRKGTEAFF
J gene: TRBJ1-1
clone size: few
V gene: TRBV20-1
D gene: .
CDR3 length: 14

CDR3 DNA: TGTGCCAGCAGTTTAAATCCTATGCAGGGCCACGGGGATGAGCAGTTCTTC
CDR3 protein: CASSLNPMQGHGDEQFF
J gene: TRBJ2-1
clone size: once
V gene: TRBV28
D gene: .
CDR3 length: 17

CDR3 DNA: TGTGCCAGCAGCCAAGTGGGACCCACCGGGGAGCTGTTTTTT
CDR3 protein: CASSQVGPTGELFF
J gene: TRBJ2-2
clone size: .
V gene: TRBV3-1
D gene: .
CDR3 length: 14

CDR3 DNA: TGTGCCAGCAGTTTGGCAGGGCTGCTGAACACTGAAGCTTTCTTT
CDR3 protein: CASSLAGLLNTEAFF
J gene: TRBJ1-1
clone size: many
V gene: TRBV12-3/TRBV12-4
D gene: .
CDR3 length: 15

CDR3 DNA: TGTGCCAGCACCGAAAACAACGTACCCGAGCAGTACTTC
CDR3 protein: CASTENNVPEQYF
J gene: TRBJ2-7
clone size: few
V gene: TRBV7-9
D gene: .
CDR3 length: 13

CDR3 DNA: TGTGCCAGCAGTAGAGTTTGGGCAGAACAAGAGACCCAGTACTTC
CDR3 protein: CASSRVWAEQETQYF
J gene: TRBJ2-5
clone size: .
V gene: TRBV27
D gene: .
CDR3 length: 15

CDR3 DNA: TGTGCCAGCAGTGCTCCGAGGGGCTTAAGCTCCTACGAGCAGTACTTC
CDR3 protein: CASSAPRGLSSYEQYF
J gene: TRBJ2-7
clone size: few
V gene: TRBV25-1
D gene: .
CDR3 length: 16

CDR3 DNA: TGTGCCAGCAGCGGGGGTACCTCCTACAATGAGCAGTTCTTC
CDR3 protein: CASSGGTSYNEQFF
J gene: TRBJ2-1
clone size: many
V gene: TRBV6-1
D gene: .
CDR3 length: 14

CDR3 DNA: TGCAGTGCTACCGGCAGGGGGGGCGGGTATCCCGAGCAGTACTTC
CDR3 protein: CSATGRGGGYPEQYF
J gene: TRBJ2-7
clone size: .
V gene: TRBV20-1
D gene: .
CDR3 length: 15

CDR3 DNA: TGTGCCACCAGCAGAGATAGGGGGAGGGGCACAGATACGCAGTATTTT
CDR3 protein: CATSRDRGRGTDTQYF
J gene: TRBJ2-3
clone size: .
V gene: TRBV15
D gene: .
CDR3 length: 16

CDR3 DNA: TGCAGCGTTCGGGTGGTGGGATCTAGCACAGATACGCAGTATTTT
CDR3 protein: CSVRVVGSSTDTQYF
J gene: TRBJ2-3
clone size: .
V gene: TRBV29-1
D gene: .
CDR3 length: 15

CDR3 DNA: TGTGCCAGCAGCACGCAATCGGGGGGAGAGACCCAGTACTTC
CDR3 protein: CASSTQSGGETQYF
J gene: TRBJ2-5
clone size: .
V gene: TRBV7-2
D gene: TRBD2
CDR3 length: 14

CDR3 DNA: TGTGCCAGCAGTCCAGCCCCGGGACGGACCTACGAGCAGTACTTC
CDR3 protein: CASSPAPGRTYEQYF
J gene: TRBJ2-7
clone size: few
V gene: TRBV12-3/TRBV12-4
D gene: .
CDR3 length: 15

CDR3 DNA: TGCGCCAGCAGCTCAGGACTAGCGGATCCTCCCCTCCAAGAGACCCAGTACTTC
CDR3 protein: CASSSGLADPPLQETQYF
J gene: TRBJ2-5
clone size: .
V gene: TRBV4-3
D gene: TRBD2
CDR3 length: 18

CDR3 DNA: TGTGCCAGCAGCTTGGGGGCCAGCCAAGAGACCCAGTACTTC
CDR3 protein: CASSLGASQETQYF
J gene: TRBJ2-5
clone size: few
V gene: TRBV7-9
D gene: .
CDR3 length: 14

CDR3 DNA: TGCAGTGCTAGAGATGCCCAGATCGGCAGCTCCTACGAGCAGTACTTC
CDR3 protein: CSARDAQIGSSYEQYF
J gene: TRBJ2-7
clone size: .
V gene: TRBV20-1
D gene: .
CDR3 length: 16

CDR3 DNA: TGCAGTGCTAGTCACGGGGCTCCACTTTCCTACAATGAGCAGTTCTTC
CDR3 protein: CSASHGAPLSYNEQFF
J gene: TRBJ2-1
clone size: .
V gene: TRBV20-1
D gene: .
CDR3 length: 16

CDR3 DNA: TGTGCCAGCAGTCCAAAACCAGGATTTGCGGGGCTCTTTGAGACCCAGTACTTC
CDR3 protein: CASSPKPGFAGLFETQYF
J gene: TRBJ2-5
clone size: .
V gene: TRBV27
D gene: .
CDR3 length: 18